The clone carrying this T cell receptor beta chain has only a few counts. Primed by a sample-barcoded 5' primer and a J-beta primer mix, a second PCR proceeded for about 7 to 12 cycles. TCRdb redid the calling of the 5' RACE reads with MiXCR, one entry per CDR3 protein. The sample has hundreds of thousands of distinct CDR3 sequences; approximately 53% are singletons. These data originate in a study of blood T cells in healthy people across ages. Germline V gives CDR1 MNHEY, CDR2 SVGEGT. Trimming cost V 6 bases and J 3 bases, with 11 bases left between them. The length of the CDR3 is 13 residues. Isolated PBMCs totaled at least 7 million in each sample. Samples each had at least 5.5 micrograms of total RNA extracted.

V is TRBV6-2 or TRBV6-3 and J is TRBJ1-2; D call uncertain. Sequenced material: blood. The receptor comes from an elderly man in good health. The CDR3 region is CASRGSADYGYTF. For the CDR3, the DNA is TGTGCCAGCAGGGGCTCTGCTGACTATGGCTACACCTTC.